This TCR beta chain was recovered during a study of T-cell reconstitution after alpha-beta-depleted transplantation in children (dated by TCRdb to the mid-2010s). Broadly, across the study: T-cell immune reconstitution after TCRalphabeta/CD19-depleted allogeneic hematopoietic cell transplantation in children was quantitatively tracked in the study by means of TCR repertoire profiling. Broad study findings and their caveats: In some patients, the high TCRbeta diversity seen at day 60 was put down to recipient T cells and intrathymic progenitors that had survived conditioning. The apparently early alphabetaT-cell count recovery about two months after transplant was reportedly dependent on only several hundred rapidly expanded clones derived from non-depleted graft cells. Hyperexpanded clone frequencies declined over subsequent months; after one year, T-cell counts and TCRbeta diversity were mostly attributed to newly produced T cells.

Receptor libraries were prepared by PCR. Sequencing was carried out with an Illumina HiSeq 2500. TCR libraries were prepared with molecular barcoding, using unique molecular identifiers to normalize TCRbeta repertoire quantification. TCRdb took the public reads, trimmed them with fastp at Q25, ran MiXCR for clone calling and kept in-frame beta chains. When rows share a CDR3 protein, they turn into one entry using the most common DNA and genes. Counted in this sample were around 94,000 distinct CDR3 sequences; about 6% of them appeared once. The ten top clones hold about 6% of the sample. The time point tag for this specimen amounts to: day 60 (about 2 months) after transplantation. The sample's treatment or condition label, in plain terms: allogeneic hematopoietic cell transplantation with graft depleted of TCRalphabeta T cells and CD19 B cells. The children who served as transplant recipients had been given grafts of TCRalphabeta/CD19-depleted allogeneic hematopoietic cells.

The table lists this clonotype with many counts. Its cognate antigen has yet to be identified. Nothing much larger sits one base from this clone, and base qualities are not available. V is shortened by 0 bases, J by 1 base, and the region joining them spans 10 bases. Counted from cysteine to phenylalanine, this CDR3 has 16 amino acids. The entry retains the CDR3 DNA only, 48 bases that are in frame from base 1. For CDR1 and CDR2, the germline V gene lists SGHVS and FQNEAQ. The source material was PBMCs, mostly from graft donor cells, sampled 60 days after TCRalphabeta/CD19-depleted stem cell transplant. The source of this sequence is a female patient aged 2-9 years who had a stem cell transplant for Fanconi anemia, so the T cells may come from the graft donor. The chain is assembled from TRBV7-8 and TRBJ2-1; TRBD2 is a weak D gene call, 6 bases matching. The CDR3 is CASSLAPGLSYNEQFF. The nucleotides read TGTGCCAGCAGCTTAGCCCCAGGACTATCCTACAATGAGCAGTTCTTC. With the portions outside the CDR3 filled from the reference TRBV7-8 and TRBJ2-1 genes, the complete variable region becomes GAGVSQSPRYKVAKRGQDVALRCDPISGHVSLFWYQQALGQGPEFLTYFQNEAQLDKSGLPSDRFFAERPEGSVSTLKIQRTQQEDSAVYLCASSLAPGLSYNEQFFGPGTRLTVL.